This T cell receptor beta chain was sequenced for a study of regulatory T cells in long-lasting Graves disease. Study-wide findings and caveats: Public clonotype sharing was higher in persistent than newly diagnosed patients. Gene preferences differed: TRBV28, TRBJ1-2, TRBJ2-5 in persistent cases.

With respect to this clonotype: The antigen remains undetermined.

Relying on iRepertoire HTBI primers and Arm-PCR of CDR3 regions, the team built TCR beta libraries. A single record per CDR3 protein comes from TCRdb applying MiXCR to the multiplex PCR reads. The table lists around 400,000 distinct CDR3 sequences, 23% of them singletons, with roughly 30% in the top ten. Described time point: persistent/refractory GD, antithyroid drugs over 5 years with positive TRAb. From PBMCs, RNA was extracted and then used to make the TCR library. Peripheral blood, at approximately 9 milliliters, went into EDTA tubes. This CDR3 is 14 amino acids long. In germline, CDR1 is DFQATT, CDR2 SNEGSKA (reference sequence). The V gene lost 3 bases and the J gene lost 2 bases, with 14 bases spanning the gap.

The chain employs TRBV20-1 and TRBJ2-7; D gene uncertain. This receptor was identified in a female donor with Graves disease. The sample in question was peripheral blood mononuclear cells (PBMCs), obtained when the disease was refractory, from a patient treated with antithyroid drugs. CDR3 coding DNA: TGCAGTGCTAGTTTGAGTACGACCCCCTACGAGCAGTACTTC. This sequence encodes CSASLSTTPYEQYF.